The rows below give T cell receptor beta chains drawn from one sample of a study of graft-versus-host responses after intestinal transplantation. These receptors lack a known antigen. The method was immunoSEQ multiplex PCR; TCRdb's version includes in-frame clones alone and lacks a portion of them. The table includes some 90,000 clones, roughly 90% detected once. The sample here was unstimulated CD8+ T cells sorted from spleen or lymph node cells, taken before transplant. These receptors were obtained from a human donor who was the organ donor for an intestinal transplant. Both conserved end residues are part of each CDR3. Fields, in order: D gene, V gene, clone size, J gene, CDR3 protein, CDR3 DNA. A D gene is named only where the DNA matches it firmly. Only some rows state a clone size, as once, few, many or a class for expanded clones.

D: -; V: TRBV18; size: -; J: TRBJ1-5; CDR3: CASSPGIRGTRYDNQPQHF; DNA: TGTGCCAGCTCACCTGGGATTAGGGGGACGAGGTATGACAATCAGCCCCAGCATTTT
D: TRBD1; V: TRBV5-5; size: once; J: TRBJ1-5; CDR3: CASTLGTGHQPQHF; DNA: TGTGCCAGCACCTTGGGGACAGGGCATCAGCCCCAGCATTTT
D: -; V: TRBV7-2; size: -; J: TRBJ2-7; CDR3: CASSFGGEQYF; DNA: TGTGCCAGCAGCTTTGGGGGGGAGCAGTACTTC
D: -; V: TRBV7-9; size: -; J: TRBJ1-1; CDR3: CATADTGLSAEAFF; DNA: TGTGCCACCGCAGACACAGGCCTAAGCGCTGAAGCTTTCTTT
D: -; V: TRBV29-1; size: once; J: TRBJ2-3; CDR3: CSVPNPQDEDTQYF; DNA: TGCAGCGTCCCGAACCCACAGGATGAGGATACGCAGTATTTT
D: TRBD1; V: TRBV5-4; size: -; J: TRBJ2-7; CDR3: CASRPGTGVNEQYF; DNA: TGTGCCAGCAGACCCGGGACAGGGGTTAACGAGCAGTACTTC
D: -; V: TRBV4-1; size: -; J: TRBJ2-2; CDR3: CASSPWTENTGELFF; DNA: TGCGCCAGCAGCCCCTGGACAGAAAACACCGGGGAGCTGTTTTTT
D: TRBD2; V: TRBV4-1; size: once; J: TRBJ2-1; CDR3: CASSQERGNEQFF; DNA: TGCGCCAGCAGCCAAGAGCGGGGGAATGAGCAGTTCTTC
D: -; V: TRBV30; size: -; J: TRBJ1-2; CDR3: CAWSVTGSYGYTF; DNA: TGTGCCTGGAGTGTAACGGGGTCCTATGGCTACACCTTC
D: -; V: TRBV29-1; size: once; J: TRBJ2-7; CDR3: CSVVGGRSSYEQYF; DNA: TGCAGCGTTGTGGGGGGACGGAGCTCCTACGAGCAGTACTTC
D: TRBD1; V: TRBV27; size: -; J: TRBJ1-1; CDR3: CASMTGGRTEAFF; DNA: TGTGCCAGCATGACAGGGGGAAGGACTGAAGCTTTCTTT
D: -; V: TRBV25-1; size: few; J: TRBJ2-7; CDR3: CASSDSPSYEQYF; DNA: TGTGCCAGCAGTGACAGTCCGTCCTACGAGCAGTACTTC
D: -; V: TRBV27; size: -; J: TRBJ1-5; CDR3: CASSFGGAGQPQHF; DNA: TGTGCCAGCAGCTTTGGGGGCGCGGGTCAGCCCCAGCATTTT
D: -; V: TRBV7-9; size: -; J: TRBJ1-1; CDR3: CASSLRQGLEAFF; DNA: TGTGCCAGCAGCTTAAGGCAGGGTCTGGAAGCTTTCTTT
D: -; V: TRBV5-1; size: -; J: TRBJ2-1; CDR3: CASSLSLGALTEQFF; DNA: TGCGCCAGCAGCTTGTCTCTGGGCGCCCTGACTGAGCAGTTCTTC
D: TRBD2; V: TRBV27; size: -; J: TRBJ2-7; CDR3: CASSEYSGGLSSYEQYF; DNA: TGTGCCAGCAGTGAATATAGCGGGGGCCTTTCCTCCTACGAGCAGTACTTC
D: -; V: TRBV11-3; size: -; J: TRBJ2-3; CDR3: CASSFRGSGTDTQYF; DNA: TGTGCCAGCAGCTTTCGTGGTAGCGGCACAGATACGCAGTATTTT
D: -; V: TRBV7-9; size: once; J: TRBJ1-6; CDR3: CASSLVQSPLHF; DNA: TGTGCCAGCAGCTTAGTTCAGTCACCCCTCCACTTT
D: TRBD2; V: TRBV2; size: -; J: TRBJ2-1; CDR3: CASSEEGVGLAGFMSSYNEQFF; DNA: TGTGCCAGCAGTGAAGAGGGGGTTGGTCTAGCGGGGTTCATGAGCTCCTACAATGAGCAGTTCTTC
D: -; V: TRBV7-8; size: -; J: TRBJ1-6; CDR3: CASSSRTRSPLHF; DNA: TGTGCCAGCAGCTCCCGGACAAGGTCACCCCTCCACTTT
D: -; V: TRBV4-3; size: -; J: TRBJ2-7; CDR3: CASSQGEQGPYEQYF; DNA: TGCGCCAGCAGCCAAGGGGAACAGGGTCCCTACGAGCAGTACTTC
D: -; V: TRBV7-8; size: -; J: TRBJ2-7; CDR3: CASSSRTYEQYF; DNA: TGTGCCAGCAGCTCTAGGACCTACGAGCAGTACTTC
D: -; V: TRBV19; size: -; J: TRBJ1-4; CDR3: CASSYNPGATNEKLFF; DNA: TGTGCCAGTAGTTACAACCCGGGTGCAACTAATGAAAAACTGTTTTTT
D: TRBD2; V: TRBV11-2; size: -; J: TRBJ2-7; CDR3: CASSLAPSGEFSYEQYF; DNA: TGTGCCAGCAGCTTAGCCCCCAGCGGGGAGTTCTCCTACGAGCAGTACTTC
D: TRBD1; V: TRBV7-9; size: -; J: TRBJ2-1; CDR3: CASYTTGAMDNEQFF; DNA: TGTGCCAGCTACACGACAGGGGCGATGGACAATGAGCAGTTCTTC
D: -; V: TRBV27; size: -; J: TRBJ2-2; CDR3: CASSLRAGTGELFF; DNA: TGTGCCAGCAGTTTACGGGCGGGCACCGGGGAGCTGTTTTTT
D: TRBD2; V: TRBV29-1; size: -; J: TRBJ2-5; CDR3: CSARMGLQETQYF; DNA: TGCAGCGCAAGGATGGGACTACAAGAGACCCAGTACTTC
D: TRBD1; V: TRBV7-9; size: -; J: TRBJ1-4; CDR3: CASRRTGNEKLFF; DNA: TGTGCCAGCAGGAGGACAGGGAATGAAAAACTGTTTTTT
D: TRBD1; V: TRBV4-3; size: -; J: TRBJ1-3; CDR3: CASSQDWDRAAGNTIYF; DNA: TGCGCCAGCAGCCAAGATTGGGACAGGGCGGCTGGAAACACCATATATTTT
D: TRBD2; V: TRBV5-4; size: once; J: TRBJ2-7; CDR3: CASSLPASGPRDEQYF; DNA: TGTGCCAGCAGCTTGCCGGCTAGCGGGCCCCGGGACGAGCAGTACTTC
D: -; V: TRBV27; size: -; J: TRBJ1-2; CDR3: CASSLSSGAGWVYGYTF; DNA: TGTGCCAGCAGTTTATCATCGGGAGCGGGGTGGGTCTATGGCTACACCTTC
D: -; V: TRBV4-1; size: -; J: TRBJ2-1; CDR3: CASSHGGSYNEQFF; DNA: TGCGCCAGCAGCCACGGGGGCTCCTACAATGAGCAGTTCTTC
D: -; V: TRBV25-1; size: -; J: TRBJ1-4; CDR3: CASSEPPDEKLFF; DNA: TGTGCCAGCAGTGAACCTCCGGATGAAAAACTGTTTTTT
D: TRBD2; V: TRBV27; size: -; J: TRBJ2-7; CDR3: CASSFERGPGEQYF; DNA: TGTGCCAGCAGTTTTGAGCGGGGGCCGGGCGAGCAGTACTTC
D: TRBD1; V: TRBV27; size: -; J: TRBJ1-1; CDR3: CASSLLTGRRENTEAFF; DNA: TGTGCCAGCAGTTTATTGACAGGGCGACGAGAGAACACTGAAGCTTTCTTT
D: TRBD1; V: TRBV7-2; size: -; J: TRBJ1-6; CDR3: CASSGQETRSSYNSPLHF; DNA: TGTGCCAGCAGCGGACAGGAGACGCGGAGCTCCTATAATTCACCCCTCCACTTT
D: TRBD1; V: TRBV7-3; size: -; J: TRBJ2-7; CDR3: CASSPTGTGRSEQYF; DNA: TGTGCCAGCAGCCCAACCGGGACAGGGAGATCCGAGCAGTACTTC
D: -; V: TRBV19; size: -; J: TRBJ2-3; CDR3: CASSIGGTDTQYF; DNA: TGTGCCAGTAGTATCGGAGGGACAGATACGCAGTATTTT
D: TRBD2; V: TRBV6-6; size: -; J: TRBJ2-3; CDR3: CASRGGTSGGGDTQYF; DNA: TGTGCCAGCAGGGGGGGGACTAGCGGGGGAGGAGATACGCAGTATTTT
D: -; V: TRBV7-9; size: -; J: TRBJ2-1; CDR3: CASSLVGREQFF; DNA: TGTGCCAGCAGCTTAGTGGGGCGCGAGCAGTTCTTC
D: TRBD2; V: TRBV27; size: -; J: TRBJ2-1; CDR3: CASSYGLAGSGEQFF; DNA: TGTGCCAGCAGTTACGGACTAGCTGGGTCGGGTGAGCAGTTCTTC
D: TRBD1; V: TRBV4-1; size: -; J: TRBJ1-1; CDR3: CASSLGTGVAAEAFF; DNA: TGCGCCAGCAGCTTAGGGACAGGGGTCGCGGCTGAAGCTTTCTTT
D: TRBD2; V: TRBV5-4; size: once; J: TRBJ2-1; CDR3: CASSPHGGSNNEQFF; DNA: TGTGCCAGCAGCCCCCACGGCGGGAGCAACAATGAGCAGTTCTTC
D: TRBD1; V: TRBV6-7; size: -; J: TRBJ2-2; CDR3: CASRKGQGVNTGELFF; DNA: TGTGCCAGCAGAAAGGGACAGGGAGTAAACACCGGGGAGCTGTTTTTT
D: -; V: TRBV6-1; size: -; J: TRBJ1-5; CDR3: CASSGGGTEILPQHF; DNA: TGTGCCAGCAGTGGGGGCGGGACGGAAATTTTGCCCCAGCATTTT
D: TRBD1; V: TRBV19; size: -; J: TRBJ2-7; CDR3: CASSIGQGNEQYF; DNA: TGTGCCAGTAGTATCGGACAGGGGAACGAGCAGTACTTC
D: -; V: TRBV6-1; size: -; J: TRBJ1-3; CDR3: CASSELGQTGNTIYF; DNA: TGTGCCAGCAGTGAATTGGGACAAACTGGAAACACCATATATTTT
D: -; V: TRBV11-2; size: -; J: TRBJ2-1; CDR3: CASSSKMWGVEQFF; DNA: TGTGCCAGCAGCTCCAAGATGTGGGGGGTTGAGCAGTTCTTC
D: -; V: TRBV4-1; size: -; J: TRBJ1-1; CDR3: CASSQDQGPVLAFF; DNA: TGCGCCAGCAGCCAAGATCAGGGGCCCGTGTTGGCTTTCTTT
D: TRBD2; V: TRBV7-8; size: -; J: TRBJ2-2; CDR3: CASSPKTSGGANGELFF; DNA: TGTGCCAGCAGCCCTAAGACTAGCGGGGGGGCAAACGGGGAGCTGTTTTTT
D: -; V: TRBV27; size: -; J: TRBJ1-6; CDR3: CASSYYTGGNSPLHF; DNA: TGTGCCAGCAGTTATTATACAGGTGGCAATTCACCCCTCCACTTT
D: -; V: TRBV6-6; size: -; J: TRBJ1-3; CDR3: CASSYQAGSPGNTIYF; DNA: TGTGCCAGCAGTTACCAGGCGGGGTCTCCTGGAAACACCATATATTTT